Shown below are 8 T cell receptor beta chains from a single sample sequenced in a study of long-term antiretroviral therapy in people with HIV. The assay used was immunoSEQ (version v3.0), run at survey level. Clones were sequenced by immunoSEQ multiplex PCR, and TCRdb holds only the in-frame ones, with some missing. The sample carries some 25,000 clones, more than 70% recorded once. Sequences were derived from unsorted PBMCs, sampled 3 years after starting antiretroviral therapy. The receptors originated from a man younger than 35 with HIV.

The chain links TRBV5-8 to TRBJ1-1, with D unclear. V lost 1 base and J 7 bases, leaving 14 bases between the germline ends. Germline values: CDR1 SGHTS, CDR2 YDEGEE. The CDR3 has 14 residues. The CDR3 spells CASSLKASGYEAFF. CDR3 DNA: TGTGCCAGCAGCTTGAAGGCCTCCGGGTATGAAGCTTTCTTT.

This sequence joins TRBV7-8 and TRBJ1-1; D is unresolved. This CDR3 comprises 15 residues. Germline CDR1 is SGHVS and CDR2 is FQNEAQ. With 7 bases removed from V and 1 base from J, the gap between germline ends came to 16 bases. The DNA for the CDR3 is TGTGCCAGCAAAGAAAATAGGGTGTCGAACACTGAAGCTTTCTTT. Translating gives CASKENRVSNTEAFF.

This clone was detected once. The chain's CDR3 is CASNSRPGYGYTF. The CDR3 nucleotides are TGTGCCAGCAATTCCCGCCCGGGCTATGGCTACACCTTC. The chain recombines TRBV6-5 with TRBJ1-2; D gene unclear. The CDR3 has 13 amino acids. Germline assignment: CDR1 MNHEY and CDR2 SVGAGI. The V end was cut by 7 bases, the J end by 4 bases, with 13 bases between.

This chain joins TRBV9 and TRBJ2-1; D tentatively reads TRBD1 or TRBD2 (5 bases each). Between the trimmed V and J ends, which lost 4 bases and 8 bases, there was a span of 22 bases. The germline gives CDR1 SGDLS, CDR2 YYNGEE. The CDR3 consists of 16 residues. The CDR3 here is CASSSLTRDHGYEQFF. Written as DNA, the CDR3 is TGTGCCAGCAGCTCTCTAACAAGGGACCATGGGTATGAGCAGTTCTTC.

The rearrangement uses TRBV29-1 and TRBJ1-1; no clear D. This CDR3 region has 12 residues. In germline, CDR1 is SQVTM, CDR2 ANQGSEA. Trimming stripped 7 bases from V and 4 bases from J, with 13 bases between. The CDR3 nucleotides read TGCAGCGCGGCAGACCTCTTCACTGAAGCTTTCTTT. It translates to CSAADLFTEAFF.

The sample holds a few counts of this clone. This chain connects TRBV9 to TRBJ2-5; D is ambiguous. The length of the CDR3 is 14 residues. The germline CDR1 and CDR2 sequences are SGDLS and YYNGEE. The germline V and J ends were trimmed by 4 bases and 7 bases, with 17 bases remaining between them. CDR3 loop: CASSRNDLGGTQYF. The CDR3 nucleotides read TGTGCCAGCAGCAGAAATGACCTGGGTGGGACCCAGTACTTC.

The CDR3 region is CASSLGFRVNQPQHF. The DNA of the CDR3 is TGTGCCAGCAGTTTAGGTTTTCGTGTCAATCAGCCCCAGCATTTT. The genes are TRBV28 and TRBJ1-5, with D hard to call. This CDR3 is 15 amino acids long. The V gene lost 2 bases and the J gene lost 3 bases, with 11 bases spanning the gap. Germline V gene data show CDR1 as MDHEN and CDR2 as SYDVKM.

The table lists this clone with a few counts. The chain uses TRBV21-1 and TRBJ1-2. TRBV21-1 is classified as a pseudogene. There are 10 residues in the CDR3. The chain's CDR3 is CASRRYGYTF. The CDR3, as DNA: TGTGCCAGCAGGCGCTATGGCTACACCTTC.